The 14 T cell receptor beta chains listed next were all sequenced from one sample in a study of blood T cell repertoires in COVID-19. Assay used: immunoSEQ multiplex PCR; TCRdb lists only in-frame clones, some missing. The sample consists of some 30,000 clones, roughly 87% of them appearing once. Specimen: peripheral blood. These receptors were obtained from a man in his forties or fifties with active or convalescent COVID-19.

This clone was recorded a few times. The chain recombines TRBV6-5 with TRBJ2-7; TRBD1 agrees at 7 bases. V shed 4 bases and J 3 bases; nucleotides not matched to a gene: 9. The CDR3 consists of 15 residues. Germline CDR1 is MNHEY and CDR2 is SVGAGI. The CDR3 spells CASSSTPGTDYEQYF. CDR3 DNA: TGTGCCAGCAGTTCTACCCCCGGGACAGACTACGAGCAGTACTTC.

V is TRBV19 and J is TRBJ2-4, with TRBD1 matching over 9 bases. The germline V gene encodes CDR1 LNHDA and CDR2 SQIVND (reference sequence). The ends lost 6 bases at V and 3 bases at J; junction bases unmatched: 6. The CDR3 totals 15 residues. The CDR3: CASRSGTGSKNIQYF. Written as DNA, the CDR3 is TGTGCCAGTAGGAGCGGGACAGGGAGCAAAAACATTCAGTACTTC.

The rearrangement links TRBV5-1 to TRBJ1-2; tentatively, D is TRBD1 (5 bases). There are 14 residues in the CDR3. Germline CDR1 reads SGHRS; CDR2 reads YFSETQ. V lost 3 bases to trimming and J lost 7 bases, with 16 bases between them. The CDR3 nucleotides are TGCGCCAGCAGCTGGGAGGGGCGGACCGGTGGCTACACCTTC. Protein: CASSWEGRTGGYTF.

DNA of the CDR3: TGTGCCAGCAGTTTAGGGACTAGCGGGTATACGCAGTATTTT. Amino acids: CASSLGTSGYTQYF. This rearrangement joins TRBV27 to TRBJ2-3; the match to TRBD2 covers 12 bases. Germline loops: CDR1 MNHEY, CDR2 SMNVEV (reference sequence). Trimming at V came to 2 bases and at J to 7 bases, leaving 1 base not matched to a gene. This CDR3 has 14 amino acids.

This chain uses TRBV9 with TRBJ2-4; 12 positions match TRBD2. CDR3 length: 21 residues. Germline values: CDR1 SGDLS, CDR2 YYNGEE. V shed 4 bases and J 0 bases; nucleotides not matched to a gene: 17. The CDR3 DNA is TGTGCCAGCAGCCCCGAGGGTACTAGCGGGAGGAGGGGGGTAGCCAAAAACATTCAGTACTTC. This codes for CASSPEGTSGRRGVAKNIQYF.

The rearrangement joins TRBV6-5 to TRBJ2-7; 7 positions agree with TRBD1. Trimming removed 6 bases from V and 3 bases from J; junction bases left unmatched: 5. The CDR3 sequence is 13 residues long. The germline gives CDR1 MNHEY, CDR2 SVGAGI. CDR3 nucleotide sequence: TGTGCCAGCAGGTCAGGGACAGACTACGAGCAGTACTTC. Its translation: CASRSGTDYEQYF.

The gene calls are TRBV28 and TRBJ1-2; possibly TRBD1 for D (6 bases). The germline CDR1 and CDR2 sequences are MDHEN and SYDVKM. Trimming stripped 5 bases from V and 7 bases from J, with 23 bases between. The CDR3 runs to 16 residues. The CDR3 DNA sequence: TGTGCCAGCAGTCCCCACCTCGACAGGCCGGGGGGTGGCTACACCTTC. It specifies CASSPHLDRPGGGYTF.

V usage is TRBV20-1 and J usage is TRBJ1-2; 11 bases are shared with TRBD1. CDR1 and CDR2 (germline): DFQATT, SNEGSKA (reference sequence). Trimming took 3 bases from V and 4 from J; bases not matched to a gene: 7. The CDR3 runs to 15 residues. This CDR3 is CSASLDRGRGYGYTF. DNA of the CDR3: TGCAGTGCTAGTCTGGACAGGGGGCGCGGCTATGGCTACACCTTC.

J is TRBJ1-2 and V is TRBV15; 7 nucleotides align to TRBD1. The CDR3 is made up of 18 amino acids. After removal of 0 bases from V and 2 bases from J, the junction contained 12 bases not matched to a gene. Germline lookup yields CDR1 LNHNV and CDR2 YYDKDF (reference sequence). The CDR3 DNA sequence: TGTGCCACCAGCAGAGAGGGGAACACCGGGACAGCCAACTATGGCTACACCTTC. Translation: CATSREGNTGTANYGYTF.

The chain carries TRBV5-1 and TRBJ2-7, with TRBD2 identical over 7 bases. The V and J ends lost 0 bases and 4 bases, in that order; junction bases with no gene match: 7. Germline CDR1 is SGHRS and CDR2 is YFSETQ. The CDR3 is 15 amino acids. The CDR3 sequence is CASSLEASGRYEQYF. CDR3 DNA: TGCGCCAGCAGCTTGGAGGCTAGCGGTAGATACGAGCAGTACTTC.

The chain couples TRBV7-9 to TRBJ2-3, with a possible D match to TRBD1 (6 bases). Germline lookup yields CDR1 SEHNR and CDR2 FQNEAQ (reference sequence). V dropped 4 bases and J dropped 2 bases, with 13 bases sitting between them. This CDR3 region has 15 residues. The CDR3 sequence is CASSSWGHNTDTQYF. In DNA, the CDR3 is TGTGCCAGCAGCTCCTGGGGACATAACACAGATACGCAGTATTTT.

The chain employs TRBV7-6 and TRBJ2-1; 14 positions match TRBD2. Per germline, CDR1 SGHVS and CDR2 FNYEAQ. CDR3 length: 17 amino acids. The V segment lost 3 bases and the J segment 2 bases; nucleotides outside the gene matches: 3. The CDR3 sequence: CASSLGLAGVPYNEQFF. The CDR3 nucleotides are TGTGCCAGCAGCTTGGGACTAGCGGGAGTCCCCTACAATGAGCAGTTCTTC.

The CDR3 bases are TGTGCCAGTAGTATAGGAGGCAATCAGCCCCAGCATTTT. As protein: CASSIGGNQPQHF. This sequence joins TRBV19 and TRBJ1-5, with D unclear. In germline, CDR1 is LNHDA, CDR2 SQIVND (reference sequence). Trimming took 1 base from V and 2 from J, leaving 3 bases between them. The CDR3 is 13 residues long.

The chain employs TRBV6-6 and TRBJ1-5, with 7 bases that match TRBD1. The length of the CDR3 is 16 residues. The germline V gene has CDR1 MNHNY and CDR2 SVGAGI (reference sequence). The J segment lost 0 bases and the V segment lost 5 bases, leaving 7 bases of the junction unmatched. CDR3 in amino acids: CASSRTGSYSNQPQHF. The CDR3 DNA follows: TGTGCCAGCAGTCGGACAGGATCTTATAGCAATCAGCCCCAGCATTTT.